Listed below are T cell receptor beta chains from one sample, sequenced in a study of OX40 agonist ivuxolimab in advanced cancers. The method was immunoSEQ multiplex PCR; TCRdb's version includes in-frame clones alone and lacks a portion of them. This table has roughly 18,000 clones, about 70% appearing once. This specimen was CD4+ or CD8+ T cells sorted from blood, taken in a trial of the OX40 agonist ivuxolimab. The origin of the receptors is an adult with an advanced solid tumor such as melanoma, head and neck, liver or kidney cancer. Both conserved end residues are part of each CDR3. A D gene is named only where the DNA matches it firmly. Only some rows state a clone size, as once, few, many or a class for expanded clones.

TGTGCCAGCAGTTACTCGGCAGGGGGGGACTATGGCTACACCTTC | CASSYSAGGDYGYTF | - | TRBJ1-2 | TRBV6-6 | TRBD1
TGTGCCATTACAGGGGCAGCGGGGTCCGAGCAGTACTTC | CAITGAAGSEQYF | - | TRBJ2-7 | TRBV10-3 | -
TGTGCCAGCAGTTTTTACGCGCCAGGGGACACTGAAGCTTTCTTT | CASSFYAPGDTEAFF | few | TRBJ1-1 | TRBV27 | -
TGTGCCAGCACCCTGACTCTAGCGGGCTCCTACGAGCAGTACTTC | CASTLTLAGSYEQYF | - | TRBJ2-7 | TRBV27 | TRBD2
TGTGCCAGCAGTCACCCCGAGCGTTGGACCTTC | CASSHPERWTF | - | TRBJ1-2 | TRBV2 | -
TGTGCCAGCAGCAACAGGGTTGTCTACGAGCAGTACTTC | CASSNRVVYEQYF | - | TRBJ2-7 | TRBV27 | -
TGTGCCAGCAGTTACTACGGGGACTATGGCTACACCTTC | CASSYYGDYGYTF | medium-sized | TRBJ1-2 | TRBV6-5 | -
TGTGCCAGCAGTGACGAGAGGGACCCAGATACGCAGTATTTT | CASSDERDPDTQYF | - | TRBJ2-3 | TRBV2 | -
TGTGCCAGCAGTTTAGGGGCTAGCAGCTACGAGCAGTACTTC | CASSLGASSYEQYF | - | TRBJ2-7 | TRBV27 | -
TGCAGCGCGGACAGGTACAATGAGCAGTTCTTC | CSADRYNEQFF | - | TRBJ2-1 | TRBV29-1 | TRBD1
TGTGCCAGCAGGGTGACAGGGGGCCACTATGGCTACACCTTC | CASRVTGGHYGYTF | - | TRBJ1-2 | TRBV6-1 | TRBD1
TGCGCCAGCAGCCAGGGGACTAGCGGGGTTAGGCAGTACTTC | CASSQGTSGVRQYF | medium-sized | TRBJ2-7 | TRBV4-1 | TRBD2
TGTGCCAGCAGCTTGGACCTAGCGGGAGACAACACCGGGGAGCTGTTTTTT | CASSLDLAGDNTGELFF | - | TRBJ2-2 | TRBV5-5 | TRBD2
TGTGCCAGCAGCGCCGGGACAGGGACGGAGACCCAGTACTTC | CASSAGTGTETQYF | - | TRBJ2-5 | TRBV9 | TRBD1
TGTGCCAGCAGCGTCCTCGCGATAGCGGGAGGGGACACCGGGGAGCTGTTTTTT | CASSVLAIAGGDTGELFF | once | TRBJ2-2 | TRBV9 | TRBD2
TGTGCCAGCAGGCCACCCCTAGCGGGAGGCCCCGGGGGTGAGCAGTTCTTC | CASRPPLAGGPGGEQFF | - | TRBJ2-1 | TRBV6-4 | TRBD2
TGTGCCAGCAGTTCCAGAGGGACCGATGGCTACACCTTC | CASSSRGTDGYTF | - | TRBJ1-2 | TRBV28 | -
TGTGCCAGCAGCTTGACAGGTGGCGTAGAGACCCAGTACTTC | CASSLTGGVETQYF | - | TRBJ2-5 | TRBV11-2 | -
TGTGCCAGCAGCTCCACCACAGCAGGGCGCGGCTACACCTTC | CASSSTTAGRGYTF | - | TRBJ1-2 | TRBV5-3 | -
TGTGCCAGCAGTCCGACTAGCGGGAGTTTCGTCAATGAGCAGTTCTTC | CASSPTSGSFVNEQFF | - | TRBJ2-1 | TRBV7-6 | TRBD2
TGCGCCAGCAGCTTTGGCGGGAGTATTGAGCAGTTCTTC | CASSFGGSIEQFF | - | TRBJ2-1 | TRBV5-1 | TRBD2
TGTGCCAGCAGTGAAGCGATAAGCGGGAGTAGATACGAGCAGTACTTC | CASSEAISGSRYEQYF | - | TRBJ2-7 | TRBV6-1 | TRBD2
TGTGCCAGCAGCTTTGCAACTAGCGGGAGTCCCGGGGAGCTGTTTTTT | CASSFATSGSPGELFF | - | TRBJ2-2 | TRBV13 | TRBD2
TGTGCCTCAAGCGCAGTCTCCTACAATGAGCAGTTCTTC | CASSAVSYNEQFF | - | TRBJ2-1 | TRBV9 | -
TGTGCCAGCAGCCTATCAGGGGAGGCTGAAGCTTTCTTT | CASSLSGEAEAFF | medium-sized | TRBJ1-1 | TRBV9 | -
TGTGCCAGCAGCCCGGGGGGGCGACACGAGCAGTACTTC | CASSPGGRHEQYF | - | TRBJ2-7 | TRBV27 | TRBD2
TGTGCCAGCAGGCAAGGTGCCGCTGGCTACACCTTC | CASRQGAAGYTF | medium-sized | TRBJ1-2 | TRBV9 | -
TGTGCCAGCCTTTTCTGGACTAGCGGGAGGGCAGATACGCAGTATTTT | CASLFWTSGRADTQYF | - | TRBJ2-3 | TRBV2 | TRBD2
TGCGCCAGCAGCCAAGTCGAGGTTTCAGGTCTCATGAACACTGAAGCTTTCTTT | CASSQVEVSGLMNTEAFF | few | TRBJ1-1 | TRBV4-1 | -
TGTGCCAGCAGCTTAGGCGGCAGTTCTTCCGGCTACACCTTC | CASSLGGSSSGYTF | - | TRBJ1-2 | TRBV13 | -
TGTGCCAGCAGTTTTAGGAGACTGAACACTGAAGCTTTCTTT | CASSFRRLNTEAFF | - | TRBJ1-1 | TRBV27 | -
TGCAGCGTTGATCCGACAGAGTCAGTATCACAAGAGACCCAGTACTTC | CSVDPTESVSQETQYF | medium-sized | TRBJ2-5 | TRBV29-1 | -
TGTGCCAGCAGCTTTGCCGATAACACCGGGGAGCTGTTTTTT | CASSFADNTGELFF | - | TRBJ2-2 | TRBV7-3 | -
TGTGCCAGCAGTCGAGTGAGGGATGGCTACACCTTC | CASSRVRDGYTF | few | TRBJ1-2 | TRBV6-6 | -
TGCGCCAGCAGCTTGGTAGAGTCCCCCCCGGGCGAACAGTACTTC | CASSLVESPPGEQYF | - | TRBJ2-7 | TRBV5-1 | -